This T cell receptor (beta chain) is from a study of cytomegalovirus exposure and HLA in healthy donors. PCR was performed using 60 Vbeta and 13 Jbeta primers. TCRdb keeps only in-frame clones here, not all; method: immunoSEQ multiplex PCR. The profile shows about 160,000 clones, around 84% of them singletons. The TCR comes from a man between 18 and 29 years old in good health and CMV-seronegative. Sequencing was done on a sample of PBMCs.

The CDR3 is CASSDQRGPPDTQYF. In DNA form, the CDR3 reads TGTGCCAGCAGTGACCAGCGGGGTCCCCCAGATACGCAGTATTTT. This sequence joins TRBV6-1 and TRBJ2-3; 7 nucleotides match TRBD2. J gave up 4 bases and V 3 bases, and 7 bases lay outside the gene matches. The CDR3 is 15 amino acids. Germline V CDR1 and CDR2: MNHNS, SASEGT.